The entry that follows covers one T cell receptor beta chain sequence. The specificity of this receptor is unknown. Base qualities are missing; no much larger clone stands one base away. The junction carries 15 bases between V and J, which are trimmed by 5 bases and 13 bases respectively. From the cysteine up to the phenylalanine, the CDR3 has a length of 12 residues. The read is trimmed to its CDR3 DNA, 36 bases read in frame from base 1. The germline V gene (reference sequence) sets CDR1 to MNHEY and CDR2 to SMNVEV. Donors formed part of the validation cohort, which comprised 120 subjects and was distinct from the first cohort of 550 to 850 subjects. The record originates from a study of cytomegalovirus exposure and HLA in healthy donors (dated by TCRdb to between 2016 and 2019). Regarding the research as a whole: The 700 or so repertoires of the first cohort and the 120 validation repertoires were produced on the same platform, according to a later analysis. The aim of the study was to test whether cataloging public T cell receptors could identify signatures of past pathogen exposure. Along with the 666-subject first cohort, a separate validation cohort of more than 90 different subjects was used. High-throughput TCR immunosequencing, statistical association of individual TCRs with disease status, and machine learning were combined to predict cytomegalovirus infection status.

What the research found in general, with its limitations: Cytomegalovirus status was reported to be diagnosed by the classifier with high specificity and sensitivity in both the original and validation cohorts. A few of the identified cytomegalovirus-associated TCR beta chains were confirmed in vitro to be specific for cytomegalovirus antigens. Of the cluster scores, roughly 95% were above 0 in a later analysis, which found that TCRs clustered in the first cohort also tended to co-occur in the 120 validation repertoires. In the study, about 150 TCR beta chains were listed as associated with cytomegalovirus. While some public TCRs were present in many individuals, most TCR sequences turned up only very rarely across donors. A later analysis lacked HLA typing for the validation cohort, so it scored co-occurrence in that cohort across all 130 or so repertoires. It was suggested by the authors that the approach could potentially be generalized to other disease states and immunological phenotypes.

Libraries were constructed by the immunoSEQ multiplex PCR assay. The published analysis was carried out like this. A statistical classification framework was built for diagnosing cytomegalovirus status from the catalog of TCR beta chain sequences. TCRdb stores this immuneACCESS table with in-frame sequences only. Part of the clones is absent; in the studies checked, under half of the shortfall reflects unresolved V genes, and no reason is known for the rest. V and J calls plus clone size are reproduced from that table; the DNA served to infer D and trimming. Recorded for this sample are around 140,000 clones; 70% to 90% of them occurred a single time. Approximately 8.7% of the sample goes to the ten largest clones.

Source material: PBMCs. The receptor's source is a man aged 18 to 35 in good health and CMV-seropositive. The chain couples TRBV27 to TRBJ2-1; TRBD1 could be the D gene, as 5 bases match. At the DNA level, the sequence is TGTGCCAGCAGTCCCACAGGTGTAGGTCAGTTCTTC. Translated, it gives CASSPTGVGQFF.